The 14 T cell receptor beta chains below all came from one sample that was sequenced in a study of T cell responses to AZD1222 COVID-19 vaccine. The table came from immunoSEQ multiplex PCR; TCRdb's copy has only in-frame clones and leaves some out. The sample includes 150,000 to 200,000 clones, 80% to 90% of them seen just once. The sequences come from peripheral blood, collected on day 0 of MenACWY control vaccination. The receptors come from an adult in good health.

The CDR3 protein is CSVRQAVTDTQYF. In DNA, the CDR3 is TGCAGCGTAAGACAGGCGGTCACAGATACGCAGTATTTT. The chain carries TRBV29-1 and TRBJ2-3, with TRBD1 as a possible D gene (6 bases). The germline V and J ends were trimmed by 6 bases and 2 bases, with 12 bases remaining between them. Germline-derived CDR1 and CDR2 are SQVTM and ANQGSEA. This CDR3 is 13 amino acids long.

V gene TRBV30 combines with J gene TRBJ1-5; D is uncertain. V was cut by 0 bases and J by 0 bases, with 6 bases left in between. Per the germline V gene, CDR1 is GTSNPN and CDR2 is SVGIG (reference sequence). This CDR3 spans 14 amino acids. CDR3 in DNA: TGTGCCTGGAGTGTCGGGTATAGCAATCAGCCCCAGCATTTT. Translated, it gives CAWSVGYSNQPQHF.

This chain connects TRBV10-3 to TRBJ1-5; weak D call: TRBD1 (5 bases). Germline V gene data show CDR1 as ENHRY and CDR2 as SYGVKD. This CDR3 is built from 12 residues. Trimming removed 3 bases at V and 7 bases at J, with 7 bases between. The CDR3 is CAISEGTQPQHF. DNA of the CDR3: TGTGCCATCAGTGAAGGGACCCAGCCCCAGCATTTT.

The rearrangement joins TRBV2 to TRBJ2-5; D not certain. V lost 3 bases to trimming and J lost 6 bases, with 2 bases between them. The CDR3 covers 10 residues. Germline CDR1 and CDR2: SNHLY and FYNNEI. The CDR3 DNA reads TGTGCCAGCAGTGAGCAGACCCAGTACTTC. Translation gives CASSEQTQYF.

The chain uses TRBV27 and TRBJ2-3; TRBD2 agrees at 7 bases. The V gene end was trimmed by 7 bases and the J gene end by 0 bases; junction bases not matched to a gene: 4. The CDR3 extends over 14 amino acids. CDR1 and CDR2 from the germline V gene are MNHEY and SMNVEV (reference sequence). The CDR3 nucleotides read TGTGCCAGCACCCGGGACTATAGCACAGATACGCAGTATTTT. Encoded protein: CASTRDYSTDTQYF.

The chain joins TRBV28 to TRBJ2-1, with 10 bases matching TRBD1. With 4 bases clipped from V and 9 bases from J, the junction kept 6 bases outside the gene matches. Germline V CDR1 and CDR2: MDHEN, SYDVKM. The CDR3 contains 14 residues. CDR3 nucleotides: TGTGCCAGCAGTTCCGGGACAGGGGTTGGTGAGCAGTTCTTC. Its protein product is CASSSGTGVGEQFF.

This rearrangement joins TRBV7-2 to TRBJ1-3; TRBD1 agrees at 7 bases. This CDR3 region has 19 residues. Germline-derived CDR1 and CDR2 are SGHTA and FQGNSA. With 1 base clipped from V and 0 bases from J, the junction kept 12 bases outside the gene matches. CDR3 residues: CASSLGGTGAIRSGNTIYF. In DNA form, the CDR3 reads TGTGCCAGCAGCTTAGGGGGCACAGGGGCCATCCGCTCTGGAAACACCATATATTTT.

V and J are TRBV5-4 and TRBJ1-1; weak D call: TRBD1 (5 bases). From germline, CDR1 is SGHNT and CDR2 YYREEE (reference sequence). The CDR3 covers 13 residues. The ends were cut back, 1 base at V and 4 bases at J, with 8 bases in the middle. The CDR3 nucleotides are TGTGCCAGCAGCTTGACAGGCTTCACTGAAGCTTTCTTT. Its protein is CASSLTGFTEAFF.

The V and J genes are TRBV6-4 and TRBJ1-5, with D unclear. CDR3 length equals 14 residues. V dropped 5 bases and J dropped 3 bases, with 11 bases sitting between them. CDR1 is MRHNA, CDR2 SNTAGT, per germline. Here the CDR3 DNA reads TGTGCCAGCAGTCCCGGGGTCGACAATCAGCCCCAGCATTTT. This translates into CASSPGVDNQPQHF.

J is TRBJ2-5 and V is TRBV28; a possible D gene is TRBD1 (6 bases). This CDR3 is 13 amino acids long. V was trimmed by 10 bases and J by 2 bases, leaving 14 bases between them. The germline V gene has CDR1 MDHEN and CDR2 SYDVKM. CDR3 sequence: CATSWDKQETQYF. The CDR3 region has the DNA TGTGCCACTAGTTGGGACAAACAAGAGACCCAGTACTTC.

J is TRBJ1-4 and V is TRBV28; 7 bases fit TRBD1. V was clipped by 6 bases and J by 7 bases; unmatched bases: 8. The CDR3 is 14 residues long. CDR1 and CDR2 (germline): MDHEN, SYDVKM. The DNA of the CDR3 is TGTGCCAGCAGGGGCCAGGGGGGCGGTGAAAAACTGTTTTTT. Its translation is CASRGQGGGEKLFF.

This clone was recorded once. The V call is TRBV19, the J call TRBJ2-7; possible D gene TRBD1, 6 bases. The CDR3 length is 13 residues. V was pared by 3 bases and J by 3 bases, with 9 bases between. Germline V gene sequence: CDR1 LNHDA, CDR2 SQIVND (reference sequence). The CDR3: CASSIDRNYEQYF. CDR3 DNA sequence: TGTGCCAGTAGTATTGACAGGAACTACGAGCAGTACTTC.

This clone was recorded a few times. V gene TRBV18 combines with J gene TRBJ1-2; the match to TRBD1 covers 8 bases. CDR1 and CDR2 from the germline V gene are KGHSH and LQKENI. This CDR3 has 14 residues. V dropped 2 bases and J dropped 8; count of bases not matched to a gene: 7. CDR3 loop: CASSPAVDRGGYTF. Here the CDR3 DNA reads TGTGCCAGCTCACCAGCCGTAGACAGGGGAGGCTACACCTTC.

This chain uses TRBV7-2 with TRBJ1-6; D not certain. This CDR3 region has 14 residues. The V and J ends lost 1 base and 4 bases respectively, with 5 bases between them. Germline V gene data show CDR1 as SGHTA and CDR2 as FQGNSA. CDR3 in amino acids: CASSLGPYNSPLHF. CDR3 sequence (DNA): TGTGCCAGCAGCTTAGGTCCGTATAATTCACCCCTCCACTTT.